This is a list of T cell receptor beta chains from one sample in a study of T cells expressing NK-cell markers. Reanalyzing the 5' RACE reads, TCRdb keeps one entry per CDR3 protein, without DNA. The listing contains about 460,000 distinct CDR3 sequences. Material for sequencing was blood T cells: a sorted CD56 or NKG2C T cell subset, CD4+ or CD8+ T cells, or bulk PBMC T cells (not recorded which). The receptors derive from a woman aged 45-65 years in good health. CDR3s include the opening cysteine and the closing phenylalanine or tryptophan.

TRBJ2-1	13	TRBV11-3	CASTGTNYNEQFF
TRBJ2-2	12	TRBV11-2	CAIGGPPGELFF
TRBJ2-1	18	TRBV7-8	CASSMAGGSSSSYNEQFF
TRBJ2-1	18	TRBV20-1	CSASLTRGGRANRNEQFF
TRBJ1-2	12	TRBV4-1	CASSNAGDGYTF
TRBJ2-5	13	TRBV19	CASQQGGQETQYF
TRBJ2-7	13	TRBV11-3	CASSLDSGFEQYF
TRBJ2-1	13	TRBV20-1	CSARDHLGPEQFF
TRBJ2-1	16	TRBV5-1	CASRRSGRSSYNEQFF
TRBJ2-1	18	TRBV24-1	CATSDLSAPGPSNNEQFF
TRBJ2-2	15	TRBV5-1	CASRKSNGVTGELFF
TRBJ2-1	12	TRBV6-5	CASSYSEGEQFF
TRBJ2-1	11	TRBV2	CASGPWGDQFF
TRBJ2-7	13	TRBV20-1	CSARDTPKREQYF
TRBJ2-7	14	TRBV11-1	CASSFFNQRGEQYF
TRBJ2-3	15	TRBV6-5	CASATVHGSTDTQYF
TRBJ2-3	15	TRBV7-9	CASSSTGVGTDTQYF
TRBJ1-5	15	TRBV5-5	CASSLDQGGTRPQHF
TRBJ2-5	19	TRBV6-1	CASSEEGTSGPKDQETQYF
TRBJ2-1	14	TRBV29-1	CSSPDSGSINEQFF
TRBJ2-1	16	TRBV24-1	CATSDFGTSGANEQFF
TRBJ2-7	15	TRBV6-1	CASSNTGTLSYEQYF
TRBJ1-6	16	TRBV6-5	CASRGTGNSYNSPLHF
TRBJ2-7	13	TRBV6-5	CASIPAGGGEQYF
TRBJ1-1	13	TRBV7-9	CASKNIQNTEAFF
TRBJ2-5	15	TRBV2	CASSEGGLARETQYF
TRBJ2-5	16	TRBV5-5	CASSPEVVGREETQYF
TRBJ2-7	15	TRBV2	CASEVGLRGSYEQYF
TRBJ2-5	16	TRBV3-1	CASSQAAHLPQETQYF
TRBJ1-1	13	TRBV5-1	CASSLDWDTEAFF
TRBJ2-1	19	TRBV20-1	CSARVGRPLAGAPYNEQFF
TRBJ1-1	15	TRBV9	CASRTQGARDTEAFF
TRBJ2-2	17	TRBV5-5	CASSSTGLDANTGELFF
TRBJ2-1	12	TRBV5-1	CASSTSMNEQFF
TRBJ2-2	15	TRBV5-6	CASMTRGRGTGELFF
TRBJ1-1	14	TRBV12-3/TRBV12-4	CASSFPPDRSKAFF
TRBJ2-5	12	TRBV20-1	CSAQDRAETQYF
TRBJ2-1	19	TRBV11-2	CASGDYSSFGREPRNEQFF
TRBJ2-3	14	TRBV5-1	CASSPTATSYTQYF
TRBJ1-1	16	TRBV18	CASAGLAGVENTEAFF
TRBJ2-7	14	TRBV9	CASSETGGAYEQYF
TRBJ1-3	14	TRBV9	CASSVARNGNTIYF
TRBJ1-1	13	TRBV7-9	CASSLWLGTEAFF
TRBJ2-7	13	TRBV11-2	CASSLDVFGEQYF
TRBJ1-1	14	TRBV2	CASLFPGPNTEAFF
TRBJ2-3	12	TRBV20-1	CSAGRSGDTQYF
TRBJ1-1	15	TRBV9	CASSPLGRINTEAFF
TRBJ1-2	13	TRBV12-3/TRBV12-4	CASSLQLFYGYTF